A selection of T cell receptor beta chains follows, all from one sample in a study of identical twins' blood T cells. TCRdb independently ran MiXCR on the 5' RACE reads; one entry per CDR3 protein. The table includes roughly 380,000 distinct CDR3 sequences, around 30% detected once. The source material was PBMCs. The receptors derive from a woman aged 18 to 50 in good health. Each CDR3 is given with its conserved first and last residue. Fields, in order: J gene, clone size, D gene, V gene, CDR3 protein, CDR3 DNA. The D gene is left open where the match is weak. Clone size is shown for a subset of rows, as once, few, many or a class of expanded clone.

J: TRBJ2-1; size: NA; D: NA; V: TRBV15; CDR3: CATGSRVGNEQFF; DNA: TGTGCCACCGGGTCCCGGGTGGGAAATGAGCAGTTCTTC
J: TRBJ2-1; size: NA; D: TRBD2; V: TRBV10-3; CDR3: CAISDRWLAEYNEQFF; DNA: TGTGCCATCAGTGACCGGTGGCTAGCGGAGTACAATGAGCAGTTCTTC
J: TRBJ2-1; size: few; D: TRBD2; V: TRBV18; CDR3: CASSPRLAGNYNEQFF; DNA: TGTGCCAGCTCACCACGACTAGCGGGAAATTACAATGAGCAGTTCTTC
J: TRBJ1-1; size: NA; D: TRBD1; V: TRBV27; CDR3: CASSPPTGRNTEAFF; DNA: TGTGCCAGCAGTCCGCCGACAGGGCGTAACACTGAAGCTTTCTTT
J: TRBJ1-2; size: once; D: NA; V: TRBV9; CDR3: CASSVGGANYVYTF; DNA: TGTGCCAGCAGCGTAGGTGGTGCTAACTATGTCTACACCTTC
J: TRBJ1-5; size: NA; D: NA; V: TRBV7-9; CDR3: CASSSESQPQHF; DNA: TGTGCCAGCAGTTCAGAGAGTCAGCCCCAGCATTTT
J: TRBJ2-3; size: few; D: TRBD2; V: TRBV9; CDR3: CASSWGGDTQYF; DNA: TGTGCCAGCAGCTGGGGGGGAGATACGCAGTATTTT
J: TRBJ2-4; size: NA; D: TRBD1; V: TRBV29-1; CDR3: CSVETGPLIQYF; DNA: TGCAGCGTTGAGACAGGGCCCCTTATTCAGTACTTC
J: TRBJ1-5; size: few; D: NA; V: TRBV7-2; CDR3: CASREQAHQPQHF; DNA: TGTGCCAGCAGGGAACAGGCACACCAGCCCCAGCATTTT
J: TRBJ1-1; size: NA; D: NA; V: TRBV19; CDR3: CAGATGPGAEAFF; DNA: TGTGCGGGCGCGACAGGTCCAGGGGCTGAAGCTTTCTTT
J: TRBJ1-1; size: NA; D: NA; V: TRBV5-1; CDR3: CASTLFAGGDTEAFF; DNA: TGCGCCAGCACGCTTTTCGCCGGAGGGGACACTGAAGCTTTCTTT
J: TRBJ2-7; size: many; D: TRBD2; V: TRBV29-1; CDR3: CSVEHSSGGSYEQYF; DNA: TGCAGCGTTGAGCACTCTAGCGGGGGGTCCTACGAGCAGTACTTC
J: TRBJ2-2; size: few; D: NA; V: TRBV3-1; CDR3: CASSQVLAYNTGELFF; DNA: TGTGCCAGCAGCCAAGTCCTAGCGTACAACACCGGGGAGCTGTTTTTT
J: TRBJ1-2; size: many; D: TRBD1; V: TRBV19; CDR3: CASRDRQGFYGYTF; DNA: TGTGCCAGTAGGGACCGACAGGGGTTCTATGGCTACACCTTC